The 14 T cell receptor beta chains presented below share a single source sample, sequenced in a study of CD8 T cells in ankylosing spondylitis. Study outcomes and limitations: What seemed typical of ankylosing spondylitis blood was a TCR beta motif built from under 10 highly homologous variants.

From the 5' RACE reads, TCRdb called clonotypes with MiXCR, one entry per CDR3 protein. The table lists 670,000 or so distinct CDR3 sequences, under 20% of them singletons. These receptors have no identified antigens. The source material was blood, either unsorted or a sorted T cell fraction (not recorded which). All receptors come from a male donor with ankylosing spondylitis.

The rearrangement joins TRBV12-3 or TRBV12-4 to TRBJ2-5; 9 nucleotides agree with TRBD1. V lost 6 bases, J lost 5 bases, and 7 bases stayed unmatched. The CDR3 loop spans 14 amino acids. CDR3 in DNA: TGTGCCAGCAGCATCGGACAGGGGTGGGAGACCCAGTACTTC. Translated: CASSIGQGWETQYF.

J is TRBJ2-1 and V is TRBV29-1, with 8 bases identical to TRBD1. In germline, CDR1 is SQVTM, CDR2 ANQGSEA. The CDR3 runs 15 residues. Trimming removed 1 base from V and 5 bases from J; junction bases left unmatched: 7. The CDR3 here is CSVEGEVGQDNEQFF. CDR3 DNA: TGCAGCGTTGAAGGGGAGGTGGGACAGGACAATGAGCAGTTCTTC.

V is TRBV5-1 and J is TRBJ2-3; 8 bases are shared with TRBD2. Germline loops: CDR1 SGHRS, CDR2 YFSETQ. This CDR3 has 17 amino acids. The V gene end was trimmed by 4 bases and the J gene end by 1 base; junction bases not matched to a gene: 11. The CDR3 DNA is TGCGCCAGCAGCGCCTCCCGGGGGGGGGCAGGCACAGATACGCAGTATTTT. Protein sequence: CASSASRGGAGTDTQYF.

The chain joins TRBV5-1 to TRBJ2-5, with D uncertain. Germline lookup yields CDR1 SGHRS and CDR2 YFSETQ. The CDR3 contains 13 residues. Trimming pared 2 bases from V and 5 bases from J, leaving 10 bases between. CDR3 DNA: TGCGCCAGCAGCTTCTCGCCGGGCGAGACCCAGTACTTC. It codes for CASSFSPGETQYF.

Regarding this clonotype: The germline gene is not matched at one end of the junction; a read error may be the cause. The chain couples TRBV4-1 to TRBJ2-3; D possibly corresponds to TRBD2 (5 bases). The CDR3 length is 16 residues. From germline, CDR1 is MGHRA and CDR2 YSYEKL. The CDR3 nucleotides are TGCTCCAGCAGCCAAGATGAGTGGGGAGACACAGATACGCAGTATTTT. It encodes CSSSQDEWGDTDTQYF.

This clonotype was seen a few times. The chain recombines TRBV3-1 with TRBJ2-7; D remains unclear. Trimming stripped 4 bases from V and 2 bases from J, with 6 bases between. The CDR3 loop spans 12 amino acids. Germline V CDR1 and CDR2: LGHDT, YNNKEL (reference sequence). CDR3 DNA sequence: TGTGCCAGCAGCCCCCACACCTACGAGCAGTACTTC. Residues: CASSPHTYEQYF.

The chain is built from TRBV7-8 and TRBJ1-2, with a tentative D call TRBD1 (6 bases). Germline CDR1 and CDR2: SGHVS and FQNEAQ. The CDR3 sequence is 14 residues long. Deletions cut 5 bases from V and 6 bases from J, with 16 bases between. Written as DNA, the CDR3 is TGTGCCAGCAGCCAAAGGCAGGGGCGAGATGGCTACACCTTC. Its protein is CASSQRQGRDGYTF.

The chain carries TRBV23-1 and TRBJ2-5; 9 bases align to TRBD1. TRBV23-1 falls under the ORF class, with uncertain function. The CDR3 runs 15 residues. V lost 4 bases to trimming and J lost 3 bases; unmatched junction nucleotides: 6. CDR3 bases: TGCGCCAGCAGTCGACAGGGGGAGTTAGAAGAGACCCAGTACTTC. Translation: CASSRQGELEETQYF.

This clonotype was found a few times. The V and J genes are TRBV11-1 and TRBJ2-6, with D perhaps assigned TRBD1 or TRBD2 (5 bases each). Germline assignment: CDR1 SGHAT and CDR2 FQDESV (reference sequence). V was shortened by 3 bases and J by 0 bases, with 18 bases between the two germline ends. The CDR3 covers 19 residues. For the CDR3, the DNA is TGTGCCAGCAGCTTCCACTCCGGGACCTCCAGCTCTGGGGCCAACGTCCTGACTTTC. Translated: CASSFHSGTSSSGANVLTF. The full variable domain, rest sourced from reference TRBV11-1 and TRBJ2-6, is EAEVAQSPRYKITEKSQAVAFWCDPISGHATLYWYRQILGQGPELLVQFQDESVVDDSQLPKDRFSAERLKGVDSTLKIQPAELGDSAMYLCASSFHSGTSSSGANVLTFGAGSRLTVL.

CDR3 nucleotides: TGTGCCACCATTCGGGGGGGCACAGATACGCAGTATTTT. Its translation: CATIRGGTDTQYF. The rearrangement uses TRBV12-3 or TRBV12-4 and TRBJ2-3; 7 positions match TRBD2. The CDR3 length is 13 residues. The ends lost 10 bases at V and 1 base at J; junction bases unmatched: 5.

The genes are TRBV19 and TRBJ1-5; D possibly corresponds to TRBD1 (6 bases). The germline V gene has CDR1 LNHDA and CDR2 SQIVND (reference sequence). The CDR3 sequence is 15 residues long. The germline V and J ends were trimmed by 1 base and 6 bases, with 13 bases remaining between them. This chain's CDR3 is CASSIAVGAVQPQHF. For the CDR3, the DNA is TGTGCCAGTAGTATAGCCGTGGGGGCTGTTCAGCCCCAGCATTTT.

This clonotype was picked up one time. The CDR3 loop is CASSQHDRGQFF. CDR3 coding DNA: TGTGCCAGCAGCCAACACGACAGGGGGCAGTTCTTC. The rearrangement joins TRBV12-3 or TRBV12-4 to TRBJ2-1, with TRBD1 matching 8 bases. Germline trimming cut 6 bases from V and 12 bases from J; bases unmatched to any gene: 7. The CDR3 consists of 12 residues.

This clonotype was seen a handful of times. This rearrangement joins TRBV4-1 to TRBJ2-7; a weak D match, TRBD1 (7 bases). The V end was cut by 4 bases, the J end by 2 bases, with 18 bases between. This CDR3 is 16 amino acids long. Germline V gives CDR1 MGHRA, CDR2 YSYEKL. The CDR3 DNA is TGCGCCAGCAGCCGCTGGGAGGCAGGGGGGACCTACGAGCAGTACTTC. This codes for CASSRWEAGGTYEQYF.

The rearrangement joins TRBV7-9 to TRBJ1-4; 7 nucleotides align to TRBD1. Germline V CDR1 and CDR2: SEHNR, FQNEAQ (reference sequence). This CDR3 has 16 amino acids. V lost 6 bases to trimming and J lost 4 bases; unmatched junction nucleotides: 11. CDR3 DNA sequence: TGTGCCAGCAGTCCCAGAGGCAGGGGGATTAATGAAAAACTGTTTTTT. It specifies CASSPRGRGINEKLFF.